Listed here are 22 T cell receptor beta chains from one sample, sequenced in a study of STAT5B mutations in CD4+ large granular lymphocyte leukemia. TCRdb keeps only in-frame clones here, not all; method: immunoSEQ multiplex PCR. The repertoire holds 20,000 to 25,000 clones, with about 79% as singletons. Sequencing was performed on CD4+ T cells from blood buffy coats. These TCRs come from a human donor in good health.

Of note for this clone: At one end, the junction sequence differs from germline, possibly due to a read error. V usage is TRBV6-1 and J usage is TRBJ2-5, with a weak D call TRBD1 (6 bases). Germline V gene lookup returns CDR1 MNHNS and CDR2 SASEGT. The CDR3 has 13 amino acids. The CDR3 sequence is CASSDLERQVKNF. The CDR3 DNA sequence: TGTGCCAGCAGTGATTTAGAGAGACAGGTTAAGAACTTC.

This chain uses TRBV30 with TRBJ1-1; perhaps TRBD1 as D (5 bases). The CDR3 is 15 amino acids. Trimming took 0 bases from V and 4 from J, leaving 15 bases between them. Germline CDR1 GTSNPN, CDR2 SVGIG (reference sequence). As DNA, the CDR3 is TGTGCCTGGAGTGTCAGGGTCTCAGAGGGCACTGAAGCTTTCTTT. It translates to CAWSVRVSEGTEAFF.

CDR3 sequence reads: CASRTGTGLSGANVLTF. In DNA, the CDR3 is TGTGCCAGCAGGACCGGGACAGGACTCTCTGGGGCCAACGTCCTGACTTTC. V gene TRBV28 combines with J gene TRBJ2-6, with 8 bases identical to TRBD1. V shed 6 bases and J 0 bases; nucleotides not matched to a gene: 7. The germline V gene has CDR1 MDHEN and CDR2 SYDVKM. The CDR3 sequence is 17 residues long.

Only a few counts were recorded for this clone. This sequence joins TRBV16 and TRBJ1-2; 9 bases are a match to TRBD1. The germline gives CDR1 KGHSY, CDR2 FQNENV. With 2 bases clipped from V and 7 bases from J, the junction kept 5 bases outside the gene matches. The CDR3 is 14 residues long. CDR3 nucleotides: TGTGCCAGCAGCCAAACCGGGACAGGGTTTGGCTACACCTTC. It is translated as CASSQTGTGFGYTF.

The CDR3 is CASSLATRIQLEETQYF. CDR3 nucleotides: TGCGCCAGCAGCTTGGCGACGAGGATCCAGTTAGAAGAGACCCAGTACTTC. The chain joins TRBV5-1 to TRBJ2-5; D call uncertain. The germline V and J ends were trimmed by 0 bases and 3 bases, with 18 bases remaining between them. The CDR3 totals 17 residues. The V gene's germline CDR1 is SGHRS and CDR2 YFSETQ.

The sample holds one count of this clone. The chain uses TRBV6-5 and TRBJ1-1; tentative D call: TRBD1 (6 bases). Germline loops: CDR1 MNHEY, CDR2 SVGAGI. V was clipped by 6 bases and J by 1 base, with 9 bases between them. The CDR3 extends over 13 amino acids. The CDR3 DNA reads as TGTGCCAGCAGGGTGGACAGGAACACTGAAGCTTTCTTT. Translating it yields CASRVDRNTEAFF.

The rearrangement links TRBV10-3 to TRBJ2-3; TRBD1 agrees at 7 bases. Germline CDR1 ENHRY, CDR2 SYGVKD. The CDR3 is 15 amino acids. V lost 5 bases to trimming and J lost 7 bases; unmatched junction nucleotides: 12. CDR3 DNA: TGTGCCATCAGTCCGACAGGGTCTTCTTCATATACGCAGTATTTT. It translates to CAISPTGSSSYTQYF.

The V and J genes are TRBV19 and TRBJ2-2, with a weak D call TRBD1 (5 bases). The length of the CDR3 is 15 residues. Germline loops: CDR1 LNHDA, CDR2 SQIVND (reference sequence). V was clipped by 6 bases and J by 1 base, with 12 bases between them. The CDR3 DNA reads as TGTGCCAGTAGCCCAGGACACCTGAACACCGGGGAGCTGTTTTTT. Translated, it gives CASSPGHLNTGELFF.

V gene TRBV14 combines with J gene TRBJ2-3; D unclear. The CDR3 consists of 11 residues. Trimming took off 4 bases at V and 6 bases at J, with 5 bases between the two ends. Germline values: CDR1 SGHDN, CDR2 FVKESK. As DNA, the CDR3 is TGTGCCAGCAGCCTCCTGGATACGCAGTATTTT. It yields the protein CASSLLDTQYF.

The J gene is TRBJ2-5, the V gene TRBV19; 9 bases align to TRBD1. Germline V gene lookup returns CDR1 LNHDA and CDR2 SQIVND (reference sequence). The CDR3 spans 14 residues. V lost 6 bases to trimming and J lost 2 bases; unmatched junction nucleotides: 4. The CDR3 DNA follows: TGTGCCAGTAGCGGGACAGGGCGTCAAGAGACCCAGTACTTC. Its translation: CASSGTGRQETQYF.

This sequence joins TRBV5-6 and TRBJ1-3; D uncertain. This CDR3 is 16 amino acids long. Germline V CDR1 and CDR2: SGHDT, YYEEEE. V lost 6 bases and J lost 10, with 26 bases in between. CDR3 nucleotides: TGTGCCAGCAACCTTCGGTGGCCGGTCTCGGGAGAGACCATATATTTT. Its protein product is CASNLRWPVSGETIYF.

The chain employs TRBV27 and TRBJ2-7; D gene uncertain. Deletions cut 4 bases from V and 0 bases from J, with 4 bases between. This CDR3 is built from 12 residues. Germline loops: CDR1 MNHEY, CDR2 SMNVEV (reference sequence). CDR3 nucleotide sequence: TGTGCCAGCAGTTCCCTCTCCTACGAGCAGTACTTC. Protein sequence: CASSSLSYEQYF.

The chain couples TRBV6-5 to TRBJ2-7; maybe TRBD1 (6 bases). The CDR3 is made up of 14 amino acids. With 6 bases removed from V and 6 bases from J, the gap between germline ends came to 18 bases. Germline CDR1 MNHEY, CDR2 SVGAGI. CDR3 DNA: TGTGCCAGCAGCCAGGCAGGGGAACAATCCGAGCAGTACTTC. This encodes CASSQAGEQSEQYF.

This clone has a handful of counts. The chain uses TRBV19 and TRBJ2-3, with 9 bases that match TRBD1. Germline V CDR1 and CDR2: LNHDA, SQIVND (reference sequence). Trimming cost V 5 bases and J 6 bases; bases outside gene matches: 21. This CDR3 spans 19 amino acids. DNA of the CDR3: TGTGCCAGTAGTCTCTCTGGGATCACAGGGGGCTTGGGGCCCGATACGCAGTATTTT. This gives the protein CASSLSGITGGLGPDTQYF.

The rearrangement links TRBV7-2 to TRBJ1-6; D remains unclear. Deletions cut 0 bases from V and 0 bases from J, with 9 bases between. CDR1 SGHTA and CDR2 FQGNSA come from the germline V gene. The CDR3 is 17 amino acids. CDR3 sequence: CASSLALRSSYNSPLHF. The CDR3 coding sequence is TGTGCCAGCAGCTTAGCTCTAAGGAGCTCCTATAATTCACCCCTCCACTTT.

V usage is TRBV7-6 and J usage is TRBJ2-7; D is uncertain. The CDR3 totals 16 residues. Germline V gene lookup returns CDR1 SGHVS and CDR2 FNYEAQ. The V gene lost 4 bases and the J gene lost 5 bases, with 21 bases spanning the gap. The CDR3 bases are TGTGCCAGCAGCTCCCGACCTTCCGAAACCCTCAACGAGCAGTACTTC. It encodes CASSSRPSETLNEQYF.

The chain is built from TRBV28 and TRBJ1-2; 7 bases agree with TRBD1. Looked up from germline, CDR1 is MDHEN and CDR2 is SYDVKM. The CDR3 contains 16 residues. V lost 4 bases and J lost 2; bases outside the gene matches: 10. CDR3 coding DNA: TGTGCCAGCAGTTATCAGGGGGGGTCGGTCAACTATGGCTACACCTTC. This codes for CASSYQGGSVNYGYTF.

This clone was found a few times. CDR3 bases: TGTGCCAGCACGGGCTCTGGAAACACCATATATTTT. Translated: CASTGSGNTIYF. The rearrangement joins TRBV2 to TRBJ1-3; D unclear. This CDR3 is 12 amino acids long. The V and J ends lost 7 bases and 0 bases respectively, with 4 bases between them. The germline V gene encodes CDR1 SNHLY and CDR2 FYNNEI.

The chain uses TRBV5-5 and TRBJ1-1, with 8 bases fitting TRBD1. Germline trimming cut 1 base from V and 5 bases from J; bases unmatched to any gene: 10. There are 16 residues in the CDR3. Germline assignment: CDR1 SGHKS and CDR2 YYEKEE (reference sequence). Written as DNA, the CDR3 is TGTGCCAGCAGCTTGCAGACCCAGGGGGCGGAGACTGAAGCTTTCTTT. Its translation is CASSLQTQGAETEAFF.

The V call is TRBV5-1, the J call TRBJ2-1; 8 nucleotides line up with TRBD1. Germline assignment: CDR1 SGHRS and CDR2 YFSETQ. Trimming removed 4 bases from V and 7 bases from J; junction bases left unmatched: 7. CDR3 length: 14 amino acids. CDR3 loop: CASSNDRGRNEQFF. The CDR3 DNA reads as TGCGCCAGCAGCAACGACAGGGGAAGGAATGAGCAGTTCTTC.

The chain carries TRBV2 and TRBJ2-1, with TRBD1 identical over 7 bases. Germline CDR1 reads SNHLY; CDR2 reads FYNNEI. Trimming removed 3 bases from V and 8 bases from J; junction bases left unmatched: 10. This CDR3 has 15 amino acids. CDR3 residues: CASSDRQGMVDEQFF. The CDR3 nucleotides are TGTGCCAGCAGTGATAGACAGGGTATGGTAGATGAGCAGTTCTTC.

The chain carries TRBV20-1 and TRBJ2-5; D call uncertain. The CDR3 length is 11 residues. Germline V CDR1 and CDR2: DFQATT, SNEGSKA (reference sequence). V lost 6 bases and J 5 bases, leaving 10 bases between the germline ends. CDR3 sequence (DNA): TGCAGTGCCGAAGTGGGGGAGACCCAGTACTTC. This sequence encodes CSAEVGETQYF.